This T cell receptor (beta chain) appears in the sequencing data of a study of naive and memory T cell subsets. Ligated cDNA underwent four rounds of PCR with nested alpha and beta constant region primers and SP2. Reverse transcription of blood and skin TCR RNA was primed at alpha and beta constant regions. TCRdb used MiXCR to reprocess the 5' RACE reads, holding one entry per CDR3 protein. The top ten hold roughly 8.9% of the sample, which has 55,000 to 70,000 distinct CDR3 sequences, about 7.1% seen once. Germline V lookup: CDR1 SGHTA, CDR2 FQGNSA. The CDR3 is 13 residues long. The ends were cut back, 3 bases at V and 7 bases at J, with 12 bases in the middle. An oligonucleotide containing a UMI was ligated to the 3' end of TCR cDNA. This clonotype was counted only a few times.

The genes are TRBV7-2 and TRBJ1-2, with no clear D. The receptor was derived from a female donor in good health. For the CDR3, the DNA is TGTGCCAGCAGCTTTATAAGGGCAGGTGGCTACACCTTC. Its translation is CASSFIRAGGYTF. The variable domain in full, completed from reference TRBV7-2 and TRBJ1-2, reads GAGVSQSPSNKVTEKGKDVELRCDPISGHTALYWYRQSLGQGLEFLIYFQGNSAPDKSGLPSDRFSAERTGGSVSTLTIQRTQQEDSAVYLCASSFIRAGGYTFGSGTRLTVV.